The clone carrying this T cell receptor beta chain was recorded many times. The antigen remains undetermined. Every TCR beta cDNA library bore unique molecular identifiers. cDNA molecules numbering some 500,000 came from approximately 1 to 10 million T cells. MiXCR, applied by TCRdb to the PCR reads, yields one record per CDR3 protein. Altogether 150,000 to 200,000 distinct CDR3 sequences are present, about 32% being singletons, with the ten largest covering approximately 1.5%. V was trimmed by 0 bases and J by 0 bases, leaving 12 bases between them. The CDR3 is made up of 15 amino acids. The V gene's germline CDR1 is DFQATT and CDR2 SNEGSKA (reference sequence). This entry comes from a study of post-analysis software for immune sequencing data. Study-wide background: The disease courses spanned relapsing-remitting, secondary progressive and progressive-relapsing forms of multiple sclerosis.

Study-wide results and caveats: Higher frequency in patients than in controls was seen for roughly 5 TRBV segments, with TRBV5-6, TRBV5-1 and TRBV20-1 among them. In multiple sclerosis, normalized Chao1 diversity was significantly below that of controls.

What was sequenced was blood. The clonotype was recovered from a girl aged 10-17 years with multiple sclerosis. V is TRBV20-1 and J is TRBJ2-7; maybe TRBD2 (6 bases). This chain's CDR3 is CSARDSDGSSYEQYF. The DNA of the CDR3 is TGCAGTGCTAGAGATTCGGACGGGAGCTCCTACGAGCAGTACTTC.